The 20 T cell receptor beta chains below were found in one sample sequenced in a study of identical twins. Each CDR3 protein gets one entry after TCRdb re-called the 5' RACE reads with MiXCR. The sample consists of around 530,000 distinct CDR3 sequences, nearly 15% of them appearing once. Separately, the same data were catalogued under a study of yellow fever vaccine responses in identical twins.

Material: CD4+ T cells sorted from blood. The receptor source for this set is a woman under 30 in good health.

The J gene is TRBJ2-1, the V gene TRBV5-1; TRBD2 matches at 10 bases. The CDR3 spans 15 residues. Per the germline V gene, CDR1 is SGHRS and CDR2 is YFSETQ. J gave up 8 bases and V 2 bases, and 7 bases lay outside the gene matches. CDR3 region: CASSLAGGPSYEQFF. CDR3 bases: TGCGCCAGCAGCTTAGCGGGAGGGCCTTCATATGAGCAGTTCTTC.

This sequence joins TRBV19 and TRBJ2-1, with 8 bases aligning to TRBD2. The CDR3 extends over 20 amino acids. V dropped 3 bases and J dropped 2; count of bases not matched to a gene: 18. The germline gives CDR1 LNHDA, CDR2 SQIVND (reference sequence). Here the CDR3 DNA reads TGTGCCAGTAGTATTTCTCTGTGGCAGGCAACTAGCGGAACCTACAATGAGCAGTTCTTC. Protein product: CASSISLWQATSGTYNEQFF.

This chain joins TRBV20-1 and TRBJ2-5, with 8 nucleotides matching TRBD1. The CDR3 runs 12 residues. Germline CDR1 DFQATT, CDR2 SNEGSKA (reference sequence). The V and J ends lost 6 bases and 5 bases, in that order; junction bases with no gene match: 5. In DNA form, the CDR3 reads TGCAGTGCCCACAACAGGGGGGAGACCCAGTACTTC. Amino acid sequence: CSAHNRGETQYF.

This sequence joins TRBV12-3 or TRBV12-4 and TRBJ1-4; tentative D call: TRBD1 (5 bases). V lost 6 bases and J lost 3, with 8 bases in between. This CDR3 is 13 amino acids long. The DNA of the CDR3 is TGTGCCAGCAGGAGGGGCCCTAATGAAAAACTGTTTTTT. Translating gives CASRRGPNEKLFF.

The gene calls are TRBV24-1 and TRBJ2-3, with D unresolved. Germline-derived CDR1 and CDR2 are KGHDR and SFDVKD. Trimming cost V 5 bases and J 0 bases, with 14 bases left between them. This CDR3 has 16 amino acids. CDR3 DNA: TGTGCCACCAGTGCCGGAGACACCCCTAGCACAGATACGCAGTATTTT. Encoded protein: CATSAGDTPSTDTQYF.

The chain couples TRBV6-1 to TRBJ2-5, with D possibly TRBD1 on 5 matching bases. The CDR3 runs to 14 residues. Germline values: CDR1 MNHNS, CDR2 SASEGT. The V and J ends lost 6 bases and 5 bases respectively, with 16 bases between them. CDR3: CASRTLGLPETQYF. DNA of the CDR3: TGTGCCAGCAGGACACTGGGGCTGCCGGAGACCCAGTACTTC.

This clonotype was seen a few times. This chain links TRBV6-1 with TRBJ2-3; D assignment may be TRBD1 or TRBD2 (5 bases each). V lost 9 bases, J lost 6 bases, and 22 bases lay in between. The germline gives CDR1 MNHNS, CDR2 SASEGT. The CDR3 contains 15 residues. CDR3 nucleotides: TGTGCCAGTAGAGAACACGGGGCCCGTTCCGATACGCAGTATTTT. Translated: CASREHGARSDTQYF.

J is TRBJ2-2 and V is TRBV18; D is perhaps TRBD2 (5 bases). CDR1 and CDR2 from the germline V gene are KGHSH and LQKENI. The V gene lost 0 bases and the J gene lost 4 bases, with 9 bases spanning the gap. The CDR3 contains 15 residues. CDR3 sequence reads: CASSPPGAFTGELFF. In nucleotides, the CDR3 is TGTGCCAGCTCACCACCGGGAGCCTTCACCGGGGAGCTGTTTTTT.

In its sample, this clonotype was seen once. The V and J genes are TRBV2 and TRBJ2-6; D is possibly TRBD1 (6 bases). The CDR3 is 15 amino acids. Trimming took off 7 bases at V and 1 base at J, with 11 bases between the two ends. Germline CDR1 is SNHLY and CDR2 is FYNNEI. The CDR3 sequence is CASTGQSSGANVLTF. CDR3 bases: TGTGCCAGCACCGGACAGTCGTCTGGGGCCAACGTCCTGACTTTC.

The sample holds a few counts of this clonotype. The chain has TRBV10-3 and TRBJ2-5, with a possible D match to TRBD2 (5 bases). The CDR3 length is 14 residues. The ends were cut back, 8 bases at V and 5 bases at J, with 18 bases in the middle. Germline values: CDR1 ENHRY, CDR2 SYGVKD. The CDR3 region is CAISEQGGAETQYF. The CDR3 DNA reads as TGTGCCATCTCCGAGCAAGGAGGTGCTGAGACCCAGTACTTC.

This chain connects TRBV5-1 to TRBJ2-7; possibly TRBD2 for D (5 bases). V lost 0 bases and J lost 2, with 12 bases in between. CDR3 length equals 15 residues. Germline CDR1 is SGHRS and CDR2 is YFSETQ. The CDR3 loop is CASSLVAGGPYEQYV. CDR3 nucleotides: TGCGCCAGCAGCTTGGTGGCGGGCGGTCCCTACGAGCAGTACGTC.

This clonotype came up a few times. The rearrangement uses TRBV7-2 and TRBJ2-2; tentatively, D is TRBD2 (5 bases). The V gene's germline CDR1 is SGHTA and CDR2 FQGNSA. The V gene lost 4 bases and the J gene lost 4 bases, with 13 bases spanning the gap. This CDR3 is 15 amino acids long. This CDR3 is CASSSNLLVTGELFF. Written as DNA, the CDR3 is TGTGCCAGCAGCTCAAACCTACTAGTCACCGGGGAGCTGTTTTTT.

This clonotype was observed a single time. CDR3 nucleotide sequence: TGCAGTGCTAGTCGCTCAAGAGGGGTAGGAGAGACCCAGTACTTC. Its protein is CSASRSRGVGETQYF. The chain couples TRBV20-1 to TRBJ2-5; D could derive from TRBD1 or TRBD2 (5 bases each). V lost 3 bases to trimming and J lost 4 bases, with 18 bases between them. The CDR3 spans 15 residues. The germline V gene has CDR1 DFQATT and CDR2 SNEGSKA (reference sequence).

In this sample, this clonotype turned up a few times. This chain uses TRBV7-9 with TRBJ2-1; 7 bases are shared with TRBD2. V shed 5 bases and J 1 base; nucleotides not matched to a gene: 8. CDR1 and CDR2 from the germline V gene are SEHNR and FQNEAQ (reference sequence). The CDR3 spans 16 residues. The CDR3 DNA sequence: TGTGCCAGCAGCCCTATAGCGGGCCGATCCTACAATGAGCAGTTCTTC. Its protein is CASSPIAGRSYNEQFF.

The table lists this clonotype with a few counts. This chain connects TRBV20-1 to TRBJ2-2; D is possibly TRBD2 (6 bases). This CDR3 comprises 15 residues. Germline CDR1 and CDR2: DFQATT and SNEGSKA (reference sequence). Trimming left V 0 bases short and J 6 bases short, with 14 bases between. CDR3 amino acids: CSARDATSKPGELFF. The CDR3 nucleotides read TGCAGTGCTAGAGACGCAACTAGCAAACCCGGGGAGCTGTTTTTT.

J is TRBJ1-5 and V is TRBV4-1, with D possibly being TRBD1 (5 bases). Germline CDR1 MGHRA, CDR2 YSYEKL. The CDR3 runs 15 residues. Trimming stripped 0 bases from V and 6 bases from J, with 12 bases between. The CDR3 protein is CASSQDGGTGQPQHF. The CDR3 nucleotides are TGCGCCAGCAGCCAAGATGGGGGAACGGGTCAGCCCCAGCATTTT.

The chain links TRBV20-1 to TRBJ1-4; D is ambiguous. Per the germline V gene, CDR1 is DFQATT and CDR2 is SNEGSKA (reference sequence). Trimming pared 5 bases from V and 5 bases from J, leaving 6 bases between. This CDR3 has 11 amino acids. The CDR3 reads CSAEQNEKLFF. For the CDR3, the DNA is TGCAGTGCTGAGCAAAATGAAAAACTGTTTTTT.

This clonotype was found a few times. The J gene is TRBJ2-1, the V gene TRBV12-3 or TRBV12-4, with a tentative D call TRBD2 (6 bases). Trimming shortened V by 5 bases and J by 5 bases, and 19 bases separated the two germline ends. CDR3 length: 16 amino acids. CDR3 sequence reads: CASSTERVGGNNEQFF. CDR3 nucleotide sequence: TGTGCCAGCAGTACGGAGCGGGTCGGAGGTAACAATGAGCAGTTCTTC.

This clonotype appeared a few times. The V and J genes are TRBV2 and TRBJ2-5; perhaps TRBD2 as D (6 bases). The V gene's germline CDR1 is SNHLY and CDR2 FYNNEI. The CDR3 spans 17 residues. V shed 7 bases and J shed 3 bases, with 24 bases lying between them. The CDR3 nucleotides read TGTGCCAGCAACCCCCCCGGGGGTGGAAGTCAAAAAGAGACCCAGTACTTC. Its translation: CASNPPGGGSQKETQYF.

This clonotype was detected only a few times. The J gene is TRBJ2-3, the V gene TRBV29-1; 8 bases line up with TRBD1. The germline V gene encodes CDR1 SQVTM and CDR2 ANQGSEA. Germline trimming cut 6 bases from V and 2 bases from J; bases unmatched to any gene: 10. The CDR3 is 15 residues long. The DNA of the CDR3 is TGCAGCGTCCAAGGACAGGGCCAACACACAGATACGCAGTATTTT. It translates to CSVQGQGQHTDTQYF.